The T cell receptor (beta chain) described here comes from a study of cytomegalovirus exposure and HLA in healthy donors. In germline, CDR1 is SGDLS, CDR2 YYNGEE. V lost 4 bases and J lost 7, with 11 bases in between. The CDR3 covers 13 residues. A multiplex PCR was run with 60 Vbeta primers and 13 Jbeta primers. Repertoires were generated with immunoSEQ multiplex PCR, while TCRdb's copy carries only in-frame clones and drops some. The sample shows about 200,000 clones, just under 70% of them seen only once. The receptor was isolated from a man aged 35 to 55 in good health and CMV-seropositive. V gene TRBV9 combines with J gene TRBJ1-4; D is uncertain. Sequenced input: PBMCs. The CDR3 DNA sequence: TGTGCCAGCAGCCCCCCGGGGTCTGAAAAACTGTTTTTT. This encodes CASSPPGSEKLFF.